The T cell receptor (beta chain) under discussion was sequenced for a study of T cells in Graves' hyperthyroidism and ophthalmopathy. Study-level background: The blood sample was taken at first diagnosis, before treatment began.

This clonotype was recorded a few times. Its antigen remains unidentified. TCR beta CDR3 regions were amplified from RNA. With the HTBI primer set, the TCR CDR3 went through a first round of RT-PCR. Each CDR3 protein is one row after TCRdb ran MiXCR on the multiplex PCR reads. The table includes some 580,000 distinct CDR3 sequences, roughly a sixth detected once. Study-wide results and limits: Ophthalmopathy, as predicted by the model, came a median about seven months after the prediction. Among clonotypes expanded in thyroid above 0.001, most were also found in blood.

V lost 5 bases and J lost 3, with 14 bases in between. The CDR3 extends over 15 amino acids. Germline V lookup: CDR1 PRHDT, CDR2 FYEKMQ (reference sequence). Orbital computed tomography, thyroid ultrasound, serum thyroxine and TRAb, and clinical symptoms together informed the diagnoses. Sequencing was done on a sample of blood. This TCR was sampled from a woman in her thirties or forties with Graves' ophthalmopathy. V and J are TRBV13 and TRBJ1-3, with D perhaps matching TRBD1 (6 bases). CDR3 DNA: TGTGCCAGCAGCGTAAAGGGGGGATATGGAAACACCATATATTTT. Translated, it gives CASSVKGGYGNTIYF. The entire variable domain, with the rest obtained from reference TRBV13 and TRBJ1-3, is as follows: AAGVIQSPRHLIKEKRETATLKCYPIPRHDTVYWYQQGPGQDPQFLISFYEKMQSDKGSIPDRFSAQQFSDYHSELNMSSLELGDSALYFCASSVKGGYGNTIYFGEGSWLTVV.